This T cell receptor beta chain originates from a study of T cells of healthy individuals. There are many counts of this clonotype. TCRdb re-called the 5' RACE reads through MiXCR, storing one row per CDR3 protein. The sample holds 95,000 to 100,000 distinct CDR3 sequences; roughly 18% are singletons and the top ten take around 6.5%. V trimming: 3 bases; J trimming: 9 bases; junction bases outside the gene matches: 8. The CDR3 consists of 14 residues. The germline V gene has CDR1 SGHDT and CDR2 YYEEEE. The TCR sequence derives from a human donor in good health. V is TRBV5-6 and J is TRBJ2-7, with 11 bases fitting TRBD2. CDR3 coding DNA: TGTGCCAGCAGCTCGGGACTAGCGGCGTTTGTGCAGTACTTC. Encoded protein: CASSSGLAAFVQYF.